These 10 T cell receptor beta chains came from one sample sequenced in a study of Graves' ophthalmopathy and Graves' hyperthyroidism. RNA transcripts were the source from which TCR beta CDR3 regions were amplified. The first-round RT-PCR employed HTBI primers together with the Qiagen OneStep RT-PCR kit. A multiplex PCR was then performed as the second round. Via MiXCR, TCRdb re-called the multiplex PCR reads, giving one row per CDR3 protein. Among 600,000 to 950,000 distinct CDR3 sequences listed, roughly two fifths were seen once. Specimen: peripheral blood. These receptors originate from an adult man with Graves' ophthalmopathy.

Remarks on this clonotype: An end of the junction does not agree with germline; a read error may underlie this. CDR3 region: CSVMSGGGADDF. In DNA, the CDR3 is TGCAGCGTTATGTCGGGCGGGGGGGCTGACGACTTC. The J gene is TRBJ2-7, the V gene TRBV29-1; 9 nucleotides match TRBD2. This CDR3 spans 12 amino acids. Germline assignment: CDR1 SQVTM and CDR2 ANQGSEA.

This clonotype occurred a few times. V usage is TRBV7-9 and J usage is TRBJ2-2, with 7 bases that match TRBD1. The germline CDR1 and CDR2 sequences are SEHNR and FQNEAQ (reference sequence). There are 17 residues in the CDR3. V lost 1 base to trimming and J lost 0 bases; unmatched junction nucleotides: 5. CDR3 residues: CASSLEGTDTNTGELFF. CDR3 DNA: TGTGCCAGCAGCTTAGAGGGGACAGATACGAACACCGGGGAGCTGTTTTTT.

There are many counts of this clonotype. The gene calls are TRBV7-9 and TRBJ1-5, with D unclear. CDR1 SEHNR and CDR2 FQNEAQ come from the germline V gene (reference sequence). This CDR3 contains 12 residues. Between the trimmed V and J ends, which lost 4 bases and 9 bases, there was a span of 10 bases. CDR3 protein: CASSSTPSPQHF. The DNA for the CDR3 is TGTGCCAGCAGCTCGACGCCATCGCCCCAGCATTTT. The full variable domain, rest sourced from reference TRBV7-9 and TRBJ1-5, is DTGVSQNPRHKITKRGQNVTFRCDPISEHNRLYWYRQTLGQGPEFLTYFQNEAQLEKSRLLSDRFSAERPKGSFSTLEIQRTEQGDSAMYLCASSSTPSPQHFGDGTRLSIL.

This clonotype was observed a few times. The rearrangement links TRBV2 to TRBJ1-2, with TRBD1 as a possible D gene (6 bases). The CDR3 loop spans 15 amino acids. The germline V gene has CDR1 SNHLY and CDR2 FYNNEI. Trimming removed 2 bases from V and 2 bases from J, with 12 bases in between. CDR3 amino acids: CASSERTGLNYGYTF. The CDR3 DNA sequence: TGTGCCAGCAGTGAAAGAACAGGGCTGAACTATGGCTACACCTTC.

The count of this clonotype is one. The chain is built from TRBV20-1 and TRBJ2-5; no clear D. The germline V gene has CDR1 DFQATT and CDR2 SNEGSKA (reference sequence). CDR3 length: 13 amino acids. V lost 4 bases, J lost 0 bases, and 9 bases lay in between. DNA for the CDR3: TGCAGTGCTATACGGATCTACCAAGAGACCCAGTACTTC. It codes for CSAIRIYQETQYF.

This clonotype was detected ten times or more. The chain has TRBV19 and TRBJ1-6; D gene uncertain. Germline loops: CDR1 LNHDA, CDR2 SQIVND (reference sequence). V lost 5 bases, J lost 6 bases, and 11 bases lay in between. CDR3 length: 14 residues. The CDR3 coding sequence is TGTGCCAGTAGTCGTAGTCAGCCTAATTCACCCCTCCACTTT. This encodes CASSRSQPNSPLHF.

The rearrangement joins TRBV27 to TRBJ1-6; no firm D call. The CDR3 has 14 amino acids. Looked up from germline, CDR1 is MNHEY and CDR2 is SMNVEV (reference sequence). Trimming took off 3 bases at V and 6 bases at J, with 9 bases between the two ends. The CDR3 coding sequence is TGTGCCAGCAGTTTCGGGATAAGTAATTCACCCCTCCACTTT. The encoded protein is CASSFGISNSPLHF.

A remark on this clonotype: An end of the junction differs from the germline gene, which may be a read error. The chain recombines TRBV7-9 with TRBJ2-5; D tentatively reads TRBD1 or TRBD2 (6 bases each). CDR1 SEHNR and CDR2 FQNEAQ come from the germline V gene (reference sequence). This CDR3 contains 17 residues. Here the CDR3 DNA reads TGTGCTAGCAGCTTAGACTCACCGTTACAGGGAGGAGAGACCCAGTACTTC. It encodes CASSLDSPLQGGETQYF.

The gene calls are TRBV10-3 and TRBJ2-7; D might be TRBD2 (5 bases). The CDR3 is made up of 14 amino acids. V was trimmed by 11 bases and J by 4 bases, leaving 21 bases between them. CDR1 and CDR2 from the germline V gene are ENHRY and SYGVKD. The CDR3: CACRTGLFAYEQYF. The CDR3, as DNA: TGTGCCTGCAGAACCGGACTGTTTGCATACGAGCAGTACTTC.

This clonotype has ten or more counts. The CDR3 coding sequence is TGTGCCAGCAGTGAAGCACGCGGCAGGGGAGTTGGCTACACCTTC. Protein product: CASSEARGRGVGYTF. The V call is TRBV2, the J call TRBJ1-2, with D possibly TRBD1 on 6 matching bases. Trimming pared 0 bases from V and 7 bases from J, leaving 15 bases between. The germline V gene encodes CDR1 SNHLY and CDR2 FYNNEI. This CDR3 comprises 15 residues.